This T cell receptor (beta chain) was identified during a study of TIL therapy for anti-PD-1-resistant metastatic lung cancer. To note about this clone: The same CDR3 also results from other DNA sequences found in this sample.

The immunoSEQ assay was v3. Sequencing depth was 1.9 million or so read pairs for survey level, about 5-6.5 million for deep. Profiling relied on immunoSEQ multiplex PCR, and the TCRdb table lists in-frame clones only, not all of them. Here the sample spans approximately 92,000 clones, around 71% being singletons. The time point was: pre-treatment sample, taken before nivolumab and TIL therapy. The tumor samples were excised metastases, mostly pleural nodules or supraclavicular lymph nodes. Progressing patients received lymphodepletion, expanded TIL infusion and IL-2. This CDR3 is built from 15 residues. With V trimmed by 2 bases and J by 0 bases, 4 bases remained unmatched. Germline values: CDR1 SGHTA, CDR2 FQGNSA.

Material: tumor tissue, obtained at baseline. The chain uses TRBV7-2 and TRBJ2-7; TRBD2 agrees at 7 bases. The sequence came from a person aged 25-80 years with non-small cell lung cancer. CDR3 DNA: TGTGCCAGCAGCTTAAACCCTAGCGGCTCCTACGAGCAGTACTTC. Encoded protein: CASSLNPSGSYEQYF.